This T cell receptor beta chain stems from a study of blood T cell repertoires in COVID-19. TCRdb's table, derived via immunoSEQ multiplex PCR, lists solely in-frame clones and lacks some. The sample records more than 200,000 clones, around 87% being singletons. The germline gives CDR1 MNHEY, CDR2 SMNVEV (reference sequence). V shed 2 bases and J shed 7 bases, with 17 bases lying between them. The CDR3 runs 16 residues. The V gene is TRBV27, the J gene TRBJ1-4, with D perhaps TRBD1 (5 bases). This receptor was obtained from a woman aged 45-59 years who had recovered from COVID-19. The sample taken for sequencing was PBMCs or T cells enriched from blood (not recorded which). The DNA for the CDR3 is TGTGCCAGCAGTTTAGCCCCTGCAGGGTTCATTGAAAAACTGTTTTTT. This codes for CASSLAPAGFIEKLFF.